The 25 T cell receptor beta chains presented below share a single source sample, sequenced in a study of cytomegalovirus exposure and HLA in healthy donors. Only in-frame clones appear in the TCRdb table, and some are missing; sequencing was by immunoSEQ multiplex PCR. The sample records about 65,000 clones, 90% to 95% being singletons. The specimen sequenced was PBMCs. The receptors were gathered from a woman under 30 in good health and CMV-seronegative.

CDR3 DNA sequence: TGTGCCAGTAGTTTCTTCGGGGCAGGGGACAATGAGCAGTTCTTC. It translates to CASSFFGAGDNEQFF. The rearrangement uses TRBV19 and TRBJ2-1; D might be TRBD1 (6 bases). There are 15 residues in the CDR3. With 5 bases removed from V and 5 bases from J, the gap between germline ends came to 16 bases. Germline CDR1 reads LNHDA; CDR2 reads SQIVND (reference sequence).

V gene TRBV7-9 combines with J gene TRBJ2-1; D not certain. Germline loops: CDR1 SEHNR, CDR2 FQNEAQ (reference sequence). The CDR3 contains 14 residues. V was trimmed by 3 bases and J by 5 bases, leaving 11 bases between them. The CDR3 reads CASSFTLTDNEQFF. As DNA, the CDR3 is TGTGCCAGCAGCTTCACCTTGACTGACAATGAGCAGTTCTTC.

The rearrangement links TRBV7-9 to TRBJ1-1; 8 bases are shared with TRBD1. The CDR3 is made up of 15 amino acids. Trimming removed 5 bases from V and 4 bases from J; junction bases left unmatched: 9. From germline, CDR1 is SEHNR and CDR2 FQNEAQ (reference sequence). The chain's CDR3 is CASSPPKTGATEAFF. CDR3 sequence (DNA): TGTGCCAGCAGCCCCCCTAAGACAGGGGCCACTGAAGCTTTCTTT.

The table lists this clone with a count of one. The V call is TRBV2, the J call TRBJ2-3; 9 bases are shared with TRBD1. The CDR3 consists of 11 residues. The V and J ends lost 6 bases and 8 bases, in that order; junction bases with no gene match: 0. Germline CDR1 SNHLY, CDR2 FYNNEI. In DNA, the CDR3 is TGTGCCAGCAGGGGACAGGGTACGCAGTATTTT. This encodes CASRGQGTQYF.

The chain is built from TRBV25-1 and TRBJ1-4, with 8 bases that match TRBD1. The germline V gene has CDR1 MGHDK and CDR2 SYGVNS. This CDR3 is built from 16 residues. Losses at the gene ends were 5 bases for V and 3 bases for J; bases not matched to a gene: 8. The CDR3 nucleotides are TGTGCCAGCAGTCCGACGACAGGGGCGGCTAATGAAAAACTGTTTTTT. This translates into CASSPTTGAANEKLFF.

The genes are TRBV7-9 and TRBJ2-3; D uncertain. V lost 2 bases and J lost 4, with 16 bases in between. The germline V gene has CDR1 SEHNR and CDR2 FQNEAQ (reference sequence). The CDR3 runs 16 residues. CDR3 protein: CASSLILDLRADTQYF. CDR3 DNA sequence: TGTGCCAGCAGCTTAATCTTAGATCTTCGGGCAGATACGCAGTATTTT. Based on the CDR3 plus reference TRBV7-9 and TRBJ2-3, the full variable domain is DTGVSQNPRHKITKRGQNVTFRCDPISEHNRLYWYRQTLGQGPEFLTYFQNEAQLEKSRLLSDRFSAERPKGSFSTLEIQRTEQGDSAMYLCASSLILDLRADTQYFGPGTRLTVL.

The V and J genes are TRBV5-8 and TRBJ2-7; 8 bases are shared with TRBD1. CDR1 is SGHTS, CDR2 YDEGEE, per germline. CDR3 length: 16 residues. Germline trimming cut 5 bases from V and 6 bases from J; bases unmatched to any gene: 16. CDR3 sequence: CASRGSTGGVAVEQYF. The DNA for the CDR3 is TGTGCCAGCAGAGGATCCACAGGGGGTGTAGCAGTCGAGCAGTACTTC. The entire variable domain, with the rest obtained from reference TRBV5-8 and TRBJ2-7, is as follows: EAGVTQSPTHLIKTRGQQATLRCSPISGHTSVYWYQQALGLGLQFLLWYDEGEERNRGNFPPRFSGRQFPNYSSELNVNALELEDSALYLCASRGSTGGVAVEQYFGPGTRLTVT.

The chain combines TRBV20-1 with TRBJ2-7, with a weak D call TRBD1 (6 bases). The CDR3 is 11 residues long. V was trimmed by 6 bases and J by 8 bases, leaving 14 bases between them. Germline V lookup: CDR1 DFQATT, CDR2 SNEGSKA (reference sequence). The CDR3 region is CSASQGYQQYF. The CDR3 region has the DNA TGCAGTGCCTCTCAGGGGTACCAGCAGTACTTC.

The V gene is TRBV5-1, the J gene TRBJ2-7; tentative D call: TRBD1 (5 bases). This CDR3 comprises 11 residues. V lost 3 bases to trimming and J lost 9 bases, with 10 bases between them. Germline V gene sequence: CDR1 SGHRS, CDR2 YFSETQ. The CDR3 sequence: CASSSRGMQYF. CDR3 in DNA: TGCGCCAGCAGCTCAAGGGGTATGCAGTACTTC.

The V and J genes are TRBV6-1 and TRBJ1-1; 7 nucleotides agree with TRBD1. CDR1 and CDR2 from the germline V gene are MNHNS and SASEGT. The CDR3 totals 16 residues. V dropped 4 bases and J dropped 0; count of bases not matched to a gene: 8. In nucleotides, the CDR3 is TGTGCCAGCAGTGCCCGGGACAGCTACTTGAACACTGAAGCTTTCTTT. It encodes CASSARDSYLNTEAFF.

The CDR3 sequence: CASSQGLQPQHF. The CDR3 DNA reads as TGTGCCAGTAGTCAGGGGCTGCAGCCCCAGCATTTT. V is TRBV19 and J is TRBJ1-5; D is possibly TRBD1 (6 bases). Trimming left V 5 bases short and J 7 bases short, with 9 bases between. CDR3 length: 12 residues. Germline V lookup: CDR1 LNHDA, CDR2 SQIVND (reference sequence).

The V call is TRBV5-6, the J call TRBJ2-7; the match to TRBD2 covers 14 bases. The germline V gene encodes CDR1 SGHDT and CDR2 YYEEEE. The CDR3 spans 15 residues. Losses at the gene ends were 3 bases for V and 4 bases for J; bases not matched to a gene: 3. The chain's CDR3 is CASSWGTSGSYEQYF. CDR3 coding DNA: TGTGCCAGCAGCTGGGGGACTAGCGGGAGTTACGAGCAGTACTTC.

J is TRBJ1-5 and V is TRBV6-5; tentatively, D is TRBD1 (6 bases). V lost 8 bases and J 4 bases, leaving 12 bases between the germline ends. The germline V gene encodes CDR1 MNHEY and CDR2 SVGAGI. There are 13 residues in the CDR3. In DNA, the CDR3 is TGTGCCAGCGGCTGGACAGAGAATCAGCCCCAGCATTTT. The encoded protein is CASGWTENQPQHF.

This chain links TRBV7-3 with TRBJ2-7; 9 positions agree with TRBD2. With 5 bases clipped from V and 4 bases from J, the junction kept 18 bases outside the gene matches. The germline CDR1 and CDR2 sequences are SGHTA and FQGTGA. This CDR3 has 18 amino acids. The CDR3 reads CASSDGLAGATGAYEQYF. The CDR3 DNA is TGTGCCAGCAGCGACGGATTAGCGGGGGCTACGGGGGCGTACGAGCAGTACTTC.

The chain recombines TRBV5-1 with TRBJ2-3, with D unresolved. With 1 base removed from V and 0 bases from J, the gap between germline ends came to 9 bases. CDR1 is SGHRS and CDR2 is YFSETQ in the germline V gene. This CDR3 contains 15 residues. The CDR3 DNA is TGCGCCAGCAGCTTGTCGCTCACTAGCACAGATACGCAGTATTTT. Translation gives CASSLSLTSTDTQYF.

The V and J genes are TRBV9 and TRBJ2-1; TRBD1 aligns across 8 bases. CDR3 length equals 16 residues. Germline-derived CDR1 and CDR2 are SGDLS and YYNGEE. Trimming removed 0 bases from V and 3 bases from J; junction bases left unmatched: 5. This chain's CDR3 is CASSVGDRGFYNEQFF. CDR3 nucleotide sequence: TGTGCCAGCAGCGTAGGAGACAGGGGTTTCTACAATGAGCAGTTCTTC.

The chain couples TRBV4-3 to TRBJ2-3; 7 nucleotides align to TRBD1. Germline V gene sequence: CDR1 LGHNA, CDR2 YSLEER. The CDR3 totals 15 residues. V lost 3 bases and J lost 1; bases outside the gene matches: 4. The CDR3 sequence is CASSHLGTGTDTQYF. The CDR3, as DNA: TGCGCCAGCAGCCACCTCGGGACAGGCACAGATACGCAGTATTTT.

This chain uses TRBV7-9 with TRBJ1-1; D is perhaps TRBD1 (5 bases). The V gene lost 5 bases and the J gene lost 0 bases, with 10 bases spanning the gap. CDR1 and CDR2 (germline): SEHNR, FQNEAQ (reference sequence). The CDR3 contains 14 residues. The CDR3 protein is CASSPPDMNTEAFF. CDR3 coding DNA: TGTGCCAGCAGCCCCCCGGACATGAACACTGAAGCTTTCTTT. The variable domain in full, completed from reference TRBV7-9 and TRBJ1-1, reads DTGVSQNPRHKITKRGQNVTFRCDPISEHNRLYWYRQTLGQGPEFLTYFQNEAQLEKSRLLSDRFSAERPKGSFSTLEIQRTEQGDSAMYLCASSPPDMNTEAFFGQGTRLTVV.

The J gene is TRBJ2-7, the V gene TRBV7-3; tentatively, D is TRBD2 (5 bases). The V end lost 5 bases, the J end lost 3 bases, and 14 bases lay between the germline ends. The germline gives CDR1 SGHTA, CDR2 FQGTGA. The CDR3 totals 14 residues. The CDR3 loop reads CASSPTSLDYEQYF. The CDR3 nucleotides are TGTGCCAGCAGCCCTACTAGTTTGGACTACGAGCAGTACTTC.

A few counts support this clone. The chain links TRBV6-4 to TRBJ2-2, with 13 bases identical to TRBD2. The CDR3 has 15 amino acids. Germline V CDR1 and CDR2: MRHNA, SNTAGT. The J segment lost 6 bases and the V segment lost 6 bases, leaving 4 bases of the junction unmatched. The CDR3 loop is CASRRTSGGAGELFF. The CDR3, as DNA: TGTGCCAGCAGACGGACTAGCGGGGGAGCCGGGGAGCTGTTTTTT.

The chain couples TRBV7-6 to TRBJ2-7; 7 bases agree with TRBD2. J gave up 0 bases and V 4 bases, and 6 bases lay outside the gene matches. The CDR3 is made up of 15 amino acids. Germline-derived CDR1 and CDR2 are SGHVS and FNYEAQ. CDR3 loop: CASSSGWGGSYEQYF. CDR3 in DNA: TGTGCCAGCAGCTCCGGCTGGGGGGGCTCCTACGAGCAGTACTTC.

CDR3 coding DNA: TGCGCCAGCTCTACCCGGAGGACAGATACGCAGTATTTT. Protein: CASSTRRTDTQYF. This chain uses TRBV5-1 with TRBJ2-3; a weak D match, TRBD2 (5 bases). In germline, CDR1 is SGHRS, CDR2 YFSETQ. Trimming removed 7 bases at V and 3 bases at J, with 12 bases between. CDR3 length: 13 residues. Looking up the rest from reference TRBV5-1 and TRBJ2-3 gives the full variable domain: KAGVTQTPRYLIKTRGQQVTLSCSPISGHRSVSWYQQTPGQGLQFLFEYFSETQRNKGNFPGRFSGRQFSNSRSEMNVSTLELGDSALYLCASSTRRTDTQYFGPGTRLTVL.

The V and J genes are TRBV4-2 and TRBJ2-3; 11 bases map to TRBD2. Germline CDR1 LGHNA, CDR2 YNFKEQ. This CDR3 has 18 amino acids. The J segment lost 2 bases and the V segment lost 0 bases, leaving 7 bases of the junction unmatched. This chain's CDR3 is CASSQEGPSGRPTDTQYF. For the CDR3, the DNA is TGTGCCAGCAGCCAAGAGGGGCCTAGCGGGAGGCCCACAGATACGCAGTATTTT.

The CDR3 protein is CASTRGGTQGSIQFSNSPLHF. Here the CDR3 DNA reads TGTGCCAGTACCCGCGGGGGTACACAGGGTTCAATCCAATTTAGTAATTCACCCCTCCACTTT. This chain links TRBV19 with TRBJ1-6; weak D call: TRBD1 (6 bases). The germline V gene encodes CDR1 LNHDA and CDR2 SQIVND (reference sequence). V shed 7 bases and J shed 6 bases, with 34 bases lying between them. The CDR3 is 21 amino acids.

V usage is TRBV5-1 and J usage is TRBJ2-1; 11 nucleotides match TRBD2. CDR3 length equals 17 residues. V trimming: 1 base; J trimming: 0 bases; junction bases outside the gene matches: 3. Germline V gene data show CDR1 as SGHRS and CDR2 as YFSETQ. The CDR3 bases are TGCGCCAGCAGCTTGCTAGCGGGAGGCGTCTCCTACAATGAGCAGTTCTTC. Its protein product is CASSLLAGGVSYNEQFF.